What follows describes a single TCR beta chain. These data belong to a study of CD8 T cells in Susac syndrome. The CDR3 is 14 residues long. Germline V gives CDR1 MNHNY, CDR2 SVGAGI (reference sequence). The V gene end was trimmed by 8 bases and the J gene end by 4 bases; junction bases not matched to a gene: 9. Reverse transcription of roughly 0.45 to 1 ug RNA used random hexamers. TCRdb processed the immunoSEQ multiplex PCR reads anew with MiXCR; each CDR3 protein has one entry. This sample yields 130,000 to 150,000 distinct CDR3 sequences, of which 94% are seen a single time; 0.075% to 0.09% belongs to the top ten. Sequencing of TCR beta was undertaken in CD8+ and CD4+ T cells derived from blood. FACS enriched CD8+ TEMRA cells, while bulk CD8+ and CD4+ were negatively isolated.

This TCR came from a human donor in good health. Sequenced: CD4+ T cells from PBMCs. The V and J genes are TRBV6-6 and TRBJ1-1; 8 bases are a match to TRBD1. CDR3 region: CASFQGAGGTEAFF. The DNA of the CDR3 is TGTGCCAGCTTTCAGGGGGCAGGAGGCACTGAAGCTTTCTTT.